This TCR beta chain was sequenced for a study of T cells after yellow fever vaccination. Study details: SMART-Seq v4 Ultra Low Input handled preparation of low-cell-number fractions.

Study-wide results and caveats: The secondary response was weaker but peaked faster, day 5 versus 15.

Germline CDR1 is ENHRY and CDR2 is SYGVKD. This CDR3 region has 14 residues. The V end lost 3 bases, the J end lost 4 bases, and 9 bases lay between the germline ends. They built TCR cDNA with 5'RACE template switching, a step that put in a universal primer site and UMIs. TCRdb ran MiXCR on the 5' RACE reads and lists one entry per CDR3 protein. Here the sample spans about 74,000 distinct CDR3 sequences, roughly 6.9% being singletons. This clonotype was counted only a few times. Its cognate antigen is unknown. The receptor's source is a man aged 18 to 29 who received the YFV17D yellow fever vaccine. Specimen: CD8+ T cells sorted from PBMCs, collected 5 to 6 days after the first yellow fever vaccination. V usage is TRBV10-3 and J usage is TRBJ2-2, with D possibly called TRBD1 or TRBD2 (6 bases each). In nucleotides, the CDR3 is TGTGCCATCAGTGAAGGAGGGGGCACCGGGGAGCTGTTTTTT. Amino acid sequence: CAISEGGGTGELFF.